This entry features one T cell receptor beta chain sequence. The data were produced by immunoSEQ multiplex PCR, yet TCRdb's version contains in-frame clones alone and is incomplete. The repertoire holds some 120,000 clones, with 70% to 90% as singletons. The source of the sample is a study of T cell responses to AZD1222 COVID-19 vaccine. This receptor was obtained from an adult in good health. The sequenced sample was peripheral blood, obtained on day 0 of AZD1222 vaccination.

CDR3 nucleotide sequence: TGTGCCAGCAGTTTTGGGGCAGGGGGCGCATCAGGTCAGCCCCAGCATTTT. Translated: CASSFGAGGASGQPQHF. The chain has TRBV28 and TRBJ1-5, with 8 bases aligning to TRBD1. Germline values: CDR1 MDHEN, CDR2 SYDVKM. This CDR3 has 17 residues. V shed 3 bases, J shed 6 bases, and the junction held 13 bases outside the gene matches.